There are a few counts of the clone carrying this T cell receptor beta chain. The sample originates from a study of Ad26.COV2.S vaccination and SARS-CoV-2 variants. The treatment here: 15 to 20 received Ad26.COV2.S at low or high dose, single or two shots; roughly 5 received placebo; per-sample allocation not given. Following the first vaccine or placebo injection, samples were taken on day 63. V lost 5 bases and J 7 bases, leaving 21 bases between the germline ends. There are 17 residues in the CDR3. CDR1 SGHTA and CDR2 FQGNSA come from the germline V gene. Sequenced by immunoSEQ multiplex PCR; TCRdb stores in-frame clones only, minus some. The sample includes about 480,000 clones, 87% seen only once; the top ten take 9.5% to 15%.

J is TRBJ1-6 and V is TRBV7-2; D not resolved. The sequence was obtained from a person between 18 and 65 years old who received the Ad26.COV2.S COVID-19 vaccine or a placebo. The sequences come from peripheral blood, collected in a trial of Ad26.COV2.S vaccine versus placebo. CDR3 loop: CASSLGRFPAQNSPLHF. For the CDR3, the DNA is TGTGCCAGCAGCCTAGGGCGGTTCCCAGCCCAGAATTCACCCCTCCACTTT.